These 2 T cell receptor beta chains came from one sample sequenced in a study of post-analysis software for immune sequencing data. Study outcomes and limitations: Patients used roughly five TRBV segments, including TRBV5-6, TRBV5-1 and TRBV20-1, more often than controls.

cDNA libraries for TCR beta contained unique molecular identifiers. TCRdb fed the PCR reads into MiXCR, producing one record per CDR3 protein. The top ten hold 11% of the sample, which has hundreds of thousands of distinct CDR3 sequences, 59% seen once. The antigens for these receptors are not known. Sequencing was performed on blood. The receptor set was obtained from a girl aged 2-10 years with multiple sclerosis.

This clonotype came up a few times. The V gene is TRBV20-1, the J gene TRBJ2-3; D not certain. In germline, CDR1 is DFQATT, CDR2 SNEGSKA (reference sequence). The CDR3 runs 12 residues. Between the trimmed V and J ends, which lost 3 bases and 6 bases, there was a span of 10 bases. In DNA form, the CDR3 reads TGCAGTGCTAGCACCCTTGAGGATACGCAGTATTTT. Its protein is CSASTLEDTQYF.

This clonotype showed up just a few times. J is TRBJ1-2 and V is TRBV4-1, with D maybe TRBD1 (5 bases). The germline CDR1 and CDR2 sequences are MGHRA and YSYEKL. This CDR3 region has 14 residues. The ends were cut back, 2 bases at V and 2 bases at J, with 9 bases in the middle. The CDR3 sequence: CASSQPGQNYGYTF. CDR3 DNA: TGCGCCAGCAGCCAACCAGGGCAGAACTATGGCTACACCTTC.